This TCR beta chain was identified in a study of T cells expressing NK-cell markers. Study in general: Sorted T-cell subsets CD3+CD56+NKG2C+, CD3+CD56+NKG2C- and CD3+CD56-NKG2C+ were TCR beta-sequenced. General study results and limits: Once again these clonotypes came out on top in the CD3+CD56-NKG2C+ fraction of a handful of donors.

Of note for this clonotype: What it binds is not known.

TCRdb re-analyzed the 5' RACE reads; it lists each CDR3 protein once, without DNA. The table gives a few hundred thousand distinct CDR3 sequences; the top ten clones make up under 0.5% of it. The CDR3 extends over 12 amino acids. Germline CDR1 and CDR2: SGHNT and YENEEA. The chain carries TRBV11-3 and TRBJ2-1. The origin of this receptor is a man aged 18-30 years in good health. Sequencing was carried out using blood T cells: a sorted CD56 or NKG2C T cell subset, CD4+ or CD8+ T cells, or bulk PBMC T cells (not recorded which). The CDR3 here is CASSLGGTMQFF.